The entry that follows covers one TCR beta chain sequence. Sequencing was performed with immunoSEQ multiplex PCR; in TCRdb, only in-frame clones are kept and a portion is missing. The sample carries 200,000 to 300,000 clones, around 84% recorded once. The sample comes from a study of blood T cell repertoires in COVID-19. Germline V gene sequence: CDR1 DFQATT, CDR2 SNEGSKA (reference sequence). V lost 3 bases and J lost 6, with 15 bases in between. CDR3 size: 13 residues. Sequencing used peripheral blood. The TCR was taken from a woman aged 18-30 years with acute or convalescent COVID-19. The genes are TRBV20-1 and TRBJ2-7, with D possibly TRBD2 on 6 matching bases. As DNA, the CDR3 is TGCAGTGCTAGTCGGGGGATCCTACCCGAGCAGTACTTC. Translation gives CSASRGILPEQYF.